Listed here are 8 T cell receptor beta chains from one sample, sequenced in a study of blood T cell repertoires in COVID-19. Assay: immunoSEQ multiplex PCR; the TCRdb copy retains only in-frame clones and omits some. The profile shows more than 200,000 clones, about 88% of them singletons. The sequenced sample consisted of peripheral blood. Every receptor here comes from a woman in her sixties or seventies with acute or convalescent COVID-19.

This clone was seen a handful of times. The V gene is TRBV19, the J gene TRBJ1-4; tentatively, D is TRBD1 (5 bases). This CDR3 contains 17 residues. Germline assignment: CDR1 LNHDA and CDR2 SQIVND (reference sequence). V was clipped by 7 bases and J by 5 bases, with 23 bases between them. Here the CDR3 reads CASTLTTGGRSNEKLFF. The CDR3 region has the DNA TGTGCCAGTACCCTTACGACGGGGGGAAGGTCGAATGAAAAACTGTTTTTT. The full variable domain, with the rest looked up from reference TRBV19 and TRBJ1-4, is DGGITQSPKYLFRKEGQNVTLSCEQNLNHDAMYWYRQDPGQGLRLIYYSQIVNDFQKGDIAEGYSVSREKKESFPLTVTSAQKNPTAFYLCASTLTTGGRSNEKLFFGSGTQLSVL.

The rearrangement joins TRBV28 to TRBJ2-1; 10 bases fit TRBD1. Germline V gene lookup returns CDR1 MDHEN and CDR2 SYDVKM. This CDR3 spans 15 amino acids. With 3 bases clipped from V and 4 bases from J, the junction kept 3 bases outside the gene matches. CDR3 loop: CASSLGTGVYNEQFF. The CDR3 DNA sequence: TGTGCCAGCAGTTTGGGGACAGGGGTGTACAATGAGCAGTTCTTC.

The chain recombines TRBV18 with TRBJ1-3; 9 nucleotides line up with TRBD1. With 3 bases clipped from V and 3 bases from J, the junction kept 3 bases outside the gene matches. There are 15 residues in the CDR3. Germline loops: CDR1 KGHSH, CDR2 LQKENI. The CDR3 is CASSPSGQGGNTIYF. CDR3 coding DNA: TGTGCCAGCTCACCGTCGGGACAGGGTGGAAACACCATATATTTT.

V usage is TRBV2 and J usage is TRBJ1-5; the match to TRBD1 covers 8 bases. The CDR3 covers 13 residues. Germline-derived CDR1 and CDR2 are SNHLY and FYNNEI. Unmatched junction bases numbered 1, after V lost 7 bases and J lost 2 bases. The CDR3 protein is CASMDRGNQPQHF. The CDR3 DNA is TGTGCCAGCATGGACAGGGGCAATCAGCCCCAGCATTTT. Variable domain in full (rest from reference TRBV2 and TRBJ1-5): EPEVTQTPSHQVTQMGQEVILRCVPISNHLYFYWYRQILGQKVEFLVSFYNNEISEKSEIFDDQFSVERPDGSNFTLKIRSTKLEDSAMYFCASMDRGNQPQHFGDGTRLSIL.

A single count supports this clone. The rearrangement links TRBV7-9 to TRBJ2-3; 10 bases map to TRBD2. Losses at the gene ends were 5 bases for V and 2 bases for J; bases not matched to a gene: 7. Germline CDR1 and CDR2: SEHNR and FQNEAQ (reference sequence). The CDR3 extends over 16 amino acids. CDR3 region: CASSTDGTSDTDTQYF. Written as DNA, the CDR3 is TGTGCCAGCAGCACAGACGGGACTAGCGACACAGATACGCAGTATTTT.

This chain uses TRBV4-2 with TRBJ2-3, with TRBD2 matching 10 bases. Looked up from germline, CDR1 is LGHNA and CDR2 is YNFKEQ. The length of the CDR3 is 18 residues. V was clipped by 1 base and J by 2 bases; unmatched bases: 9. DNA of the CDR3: TGTGCCAGCAGCCAAGGACTAGCGGGCGCTGGTAACACAGATACGCAGTATTTT. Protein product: CASSQGLAGAGNTDTQYF.

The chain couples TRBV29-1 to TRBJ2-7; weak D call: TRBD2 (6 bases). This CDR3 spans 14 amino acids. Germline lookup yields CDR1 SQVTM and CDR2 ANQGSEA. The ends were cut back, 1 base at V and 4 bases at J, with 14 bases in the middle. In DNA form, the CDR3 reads TGCAGCGTTGAAGGAGGCCGGAGGGAGTACGAGCAGTACTTC. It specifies CSVEGGRREYEQYF.

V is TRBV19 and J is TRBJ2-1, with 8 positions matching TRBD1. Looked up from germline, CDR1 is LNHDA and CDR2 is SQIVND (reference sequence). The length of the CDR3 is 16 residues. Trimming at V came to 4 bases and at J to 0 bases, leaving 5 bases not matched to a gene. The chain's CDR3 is CASSTTGGSSYNEQFF. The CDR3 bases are TGTGCCAGTAGTACCACAGGGGGTAGCTCCTACAATGAGCAGTTCTTC.